The 21 T cell receptor beta chains listed next were all sequenced from one sample in a study of cytomegalovirus exposure and HLA in healthy donors. PCR amplification relied on 60 Vbeta primers (plus 13 Jbeta primers). The assay was immunoSEQ multiplex PCR, and TCRdb's table has in-frame clones only and misses some. The profile shows around 180,000 clones, around 80% of them singletons. Specimen: PBMCs. The receptors here all came from a woman in her late teens or twenties in good health and CMV-seropositive.

The V and J genes are TRBV5-1 and TRBJ1-1, with a weak D call TRBD1 (5 bases). The germline CDR1 and CDR2 sequences are SGHRS and YFSETQ. The CDR3 is 15 residues long. V gave up 5 bases and J gave up 4 bases, with 18 bases separating them. The CDR3 DNA reads as TGCGCCAGCAGACTAGTAGCGTCCGGGGGCACTGAAGCTTTCTTT. Protein: CASRLVASGGTEAFF.

The genes are TRBV30 and TRBJ1-4; possibly TRBD1 for D (5 bases). CDR3 length: 14 amino acids. Germline V gene data show CDR1 as GTSNPN and CDR2 as SVGIG (reference sequence). V was shortened by 0 bases and J by 5 bases, with 10 bases between the two germline ends. The CDR3 sequence: CAWSVFRANEKLFF. CDR3 nucleotide sequence: TGTGCCTGGAGTGTATTCAGGGCGAATGAAAAACTGTTTTTT.

This chain uses TRBV5-5 with TRBJ1-2; tentative D call: TRBD1 (6 bases). Between the trimmed V and J ends, which lost 3 bases and 2 bases, there was a span of 8 bases. The CDR3 spans 13 residues. The germline V gene has CDR1 SGHKS and CDR2 YYEKEE (reference sequence). The CDR3 bases are TGTGCCAGCAGCTCTGGACAGAACTATGGCTACACCTTC. Translated, it gives CASSSGQNYGYTF.

The rearrangement joins TRBV7-8 to TRBJ2-3, with 10 bases matching TRBD2. The CDR3 sequence is 16 residues long. Germline lookup yields CDR1 SGHVS and CDR2 FQNEAQ. V lost 1 base, J lost 2 bases, and 3 bases stayed unmatched. The CDR3 nucleotides read TGTGCCAGCAGCTTAGGGCTAGCGGGGGACACAGATACGCAGTATTTT. Translation: CASSLGLAGDTDTQYF.

V usage is TRBV6-1 and J usage is TRBJ1-6; D is undetermined. Per the germline V gene, CDR1 is MNHNS and CDR2 is SASEGT. The CDR3 has 15 residues. Between the trimmed V and J ends, which lost 2 bases and 8 bases, there was a span of 13 bases. The DNA of the CDR3 is TGTGCCAGCAGTGAAACGGAGGGCTTTCATTCACCCCTCCACTTT. Its protein product is CASSETEGFHSPLHF.

V is TRBV4-3 and J is TRBJ2-2, with a tentative D call TRBD1 (5 bases). The germline V gene has CDR1 LGHNA and CDR2 YSLEER. V shed 1 base and J shed 7 bases, with 16 bases lying between them. This CDR3 is 16 amino acids long. CDR3: CASSQGASQGLGELFF. The CDR3 nucleotides are TGCGCCAGCAGCCAAGGTGCATCCCAGGGCCTCGGGGAGCTGTTTTTT.

The V call is TRBV5-6, the J call TRBJ1-1, with D possibly matching TRBD1 (6 bases). Trimming removed 7 bases at V and 9 bases at J, with 16 bases between. Germline V gene sequence: CDR1 SGHDT, CDR2 YYEEEE. There are 12 residues in the CDR3. DNA for the CDR3: TGTGCCAGCGGCAGGGGAGATACCCAAGCTTTCTTT. Translated, it gives CASGRGDTQAFF.

This clone was observed once. V gene TRBV11-3 combines with J gene TRBJ1-2; maybe TRBD1 (6 bases). With 4 bases removed from V and 6 bases from J, the gap between germline ends came to 18 bases. The CDR3 extends over 15 amino acids. The germline V gene encodes CDR1 SGHNT and CDR2 YENEEA. CDR3 amino acids: CASSSQTGNRHGYTF. CDR3 sequence (DNA): TGTGCCAGCAGCTCGCAAACAGGGAATAGACATGGCTACACCTTC.

The chain combines TRBV10-3 with TRBJ2-7; 7 positions agree with TRBD2. In germline, CDR1 is ENHRY, CDR2 SYGVKD. After removal of 4 bases from V and 0 bases from J, the junction contained 6 bases not matched to a gene. The CDR3 has 15 residues. The CDR3 DNA reads TGTGCCATCAGTGGGGAGGGCAGTAGCTCCTACGAGCAGTACTTC. Translated: CAISGEGSSSYEQYF.

The chain links TRBV5-1 to TRBJ2-1, with D possibly matching TRBD2 (5 bases). V lost 0 bases, J lost 0 bases, and 13 bases lay in between. Germline CDR1 is SGHRS and CDR2 is YFSETQ. This CDR3 contains 17 residues. The DNA of the CDR3 is TGCGCCAGCAGCTTGGTATCCGGGATGAGCTCCTACAATGAGCAGTTCTTC. Protein sequence: CASSLVSGMSSYNEQFF. Using reference TRBV5-1 and TRBJ2-1 for the parts outside the CDR3, the full variable domain is KAGVTQTPRYLIKTRGQQVTLSCSPISGHRSVSWYQQTPGQGLQFLFEYFSETQRNKGNFPGRFSGRQFSNSRSEMNVSTLELGDSALYLCASSLVSGMSSYNEQFFGPGTRLTVL.

The chain links TRBV15 to TRBJ1-5; D might be TRBD1 (6 bases). The CDR3 extends over 13 amino acids. Germline loops: CDR1 LNHNV, CDR2 YYDKDF (reference sequence). Trimming shortened V by 5 bases and J by 5 bases, and 10 bases separated the two germline ends. CDR3 region: CATSGQSDQPQHF. The CDR3 DNA is TGTGCCACCAGCGGACAGTCCGATCAGCCCCAGCATTTT. Variable domain in full (rest from reference TRBV15 and TRBJ1-5): DAMVIQNPRYQVTQFGKPVTLSCSQTLNHNVMYWYQQKSSQAPKLLFHYYDKDFNNEADTPDNFQSRRPNTSFCFLDIRSPGLGDTAMYLCATSGQSDQPQHFGDGTRLSIL.

The V gene is TRBV7-9, the J gene TRBJ1-1; D not resolved. CDR3 size: 13 residues. V lost 4 bases, J lost 1 base, and 7 bases lay in between. The germline V gene encodes CDR1 SEHNR and CDR2 FQNEAQ (reference sequence). This CDR3 reads CASSSTSNTEAFF. CDR3 in DNA: TGTGCCAGCAGCTCAACTTCGAACACTGAAGCTTTCTTT.

The rearrangement joins TRBV30 to TRBJ2-5; 9 bases are a match to TRBD2. The J call may be mistaken, given a closer DNA end match to TRBJ2-7. CDR1 is GTSNPN, CDR2 SVGIG, per germline (reference sequence). This CDR3 is 17 amino acids long. CDR3 nucleotides: TGTGCCTGGAGAGGGGCTAGCGGGGATACATCATACTACGAGCAGTACTTC. Its protein product is CAWRGASGDTSYYEQYF.

A single count supports this clone. CDR3 sequence reads: CASSLAGGAYEQYF. The CDR3 region has the DNA TGTGCCAGCAGCTTAGCGGGGGGGGCCTACGAGCAGTACTTC. The chain uses TRBV7-9 and TRBJ2-7, with 7 nucleotides matching TRBD2. V was clipped by 0 bases and J by 2 bases; unmatched bases: 1. This CDR3 spans 14 amino acids. From germline, CDR1 is SEHNR and CDR2 FQNEAQ (reference sequence).

The chain joins TRBV11-3 to TRBJ2-3, with unresolved D. This CDR3 has 13 amino acids. Trimming cost V 5 bases and J 6 bases, with 12 bases left between them. CDR1 is SGHNT and CDR2 is YENEEA in the germline V gene. DNA for the CDR3: TGTGCCAGCAGCCATAGCCCCCGGGATACGCAGTATTTT. This translates into CASSHSPRDTQYF.

J is TRBJ1-2 and V is TRBV5-6, with D tentatively TRBD1 (6 bases). The CDR3 totals 17 residues. The V and J ends lost 5 bases and 1 base respectively, with 21 bases between them. Looked up from germline, CDR1 is SGHDT and CDR2 is YYEEEE. CDR3 in DNA: TGTGCCAGCAGTTTAATAGACAGGCGACTCGATAACTATGGCTACACCTTC. This gives the protein CASSLIDRRLDNYGYTF.

V usage is TRBV12-1 and J usage is TRBJ2-2; the D call of TRBD2 is as the table states it, not checked on the DNA. TRBV12-1 represents a pseudogene. The CDR3 totals 19 residues. The CDR3 DNA is TGTGCCAGCAGCCCCCTGTTCAGCCAGCGGGGGCCATACACCGGGGAGCTGTTTTTT. Translation: CASSPLFSQRGPYTGELFF.

This clone appeared a few times. The J gene is TRBJ1-4, the V gene TRBV18; 12 positions agree with TRBD1. Germline CDR1 and CDR2: KGHSH and LQKENI. V trimming: 5 bases; J trimming: 7 bases; junction bases outside the gene matches: 5. This CDR3 region has 15 residues. The CDR3 sequence: CASSATGQGAEKLFF. DNA of the CDR3: TGTGCCAGCTCAGCAACGGGACAGGGGGCTGAAAAACTGTTTTTT.

The chain combines TRBV19 with TRBJ1-5; 7 nucleotides match TRBD1. The germline V gene encodes CDR1 LNHDA and CDR2 SQIVND (reference sequence). Germline trimming cut 6 bases from V and 5 bases from J; bases unmatched to any gene: 10. This CDR3 is 15 amino acids long. The CDR3 DNA is TGTGCCAGTAGGATCGGCCACAGGGGTCATCAGCCCCAGCATTTT. This encodes CASRIGHRGHQPQHF.

The V gene is TRBV28, the J gene TRBJ1-3; weak D call: TRBD1 (5 bases). The CDR3 covers 16 residues. V lost 3 bases and J 0 bases, leaving 12 bases between the germline ends. Germline assignment: CDR1 MDHEN and CDR2 SYDVKM. The CDR3 sequence: CASSFWGSSSGNTIYF. The CDR3 coding sequence is TGTGCCAGCAGTTTTTGGGGCAGCAGCTCTGGAAACACCATATATTTT.

V gene TRBV27 combines with J gene TRBJ2-7, with D perhaps matching TRBD2 (6 bases). With 9 bases removed from V and 5 bases from J, the gap between germline ends came to 14 bases. The CDR3 covers 12 residues. Germline V gene data show CDR1 as MNHEY and CDR2 as SMNVEV (reference sequence). CDR3 residues: CARMRGNHEQYF. The CDR3 DNA follows: TGTGCCAGGATGCGGGGAAACCACGAGCAGTACTTC.